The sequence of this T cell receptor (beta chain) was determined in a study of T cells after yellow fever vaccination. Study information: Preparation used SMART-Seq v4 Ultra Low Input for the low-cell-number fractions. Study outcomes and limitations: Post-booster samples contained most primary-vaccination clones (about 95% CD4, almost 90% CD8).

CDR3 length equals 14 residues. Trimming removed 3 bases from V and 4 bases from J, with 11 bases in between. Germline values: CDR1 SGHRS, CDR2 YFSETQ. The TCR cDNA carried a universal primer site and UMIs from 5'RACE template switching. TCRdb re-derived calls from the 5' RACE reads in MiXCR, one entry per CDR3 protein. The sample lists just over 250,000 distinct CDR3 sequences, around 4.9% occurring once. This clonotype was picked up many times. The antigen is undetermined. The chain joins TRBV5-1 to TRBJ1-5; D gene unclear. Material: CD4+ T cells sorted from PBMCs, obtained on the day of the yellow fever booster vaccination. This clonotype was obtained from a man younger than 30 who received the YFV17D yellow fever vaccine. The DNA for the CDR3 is TGCGCCAGCAGCTCGGGGTTTGGGAATCAGCCCCAGCATTTT. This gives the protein CASSSGFGNQPQHF.